This TCR beta chain originates from a study of T cell responses to AZD1222 COVID-19 vaccine. Study outcomes and limitations: With dominance at 160-218 and 743-854, vaccine-associated CD4 TCRs spanned spike. Only five to seven AZD1222 recipients tested seropositive at baseline.

Measured with immunoSEQ multiplex PCR; TCRdb has only the in-frame clones, and not every one. The data contain approximately 110,000 clones, more than 75% of them singletons. Worth noting for this clone: Its antigen is unidentified.

The CDR3 consists of 13 residues. V was trimmed by 1 base and J by 9 bases, leaving 8 bases between them. From germline, CDR1 is SGHNT and CDR2 YYREEE (reference sequence). This specimen consisted of peripheral blood, obtained on day 0 of AZD1222 vaccination. The chain is built from TRBV5-4 and TRBJ1-6, with D hard to call. The TCR comes from an adult in good health. CDR3 DNA: TGTGCCAGCAGCTTGCCATCCGGTTCACCCCTCCACTTT. Its translation: CASSLPSGSPLHF.